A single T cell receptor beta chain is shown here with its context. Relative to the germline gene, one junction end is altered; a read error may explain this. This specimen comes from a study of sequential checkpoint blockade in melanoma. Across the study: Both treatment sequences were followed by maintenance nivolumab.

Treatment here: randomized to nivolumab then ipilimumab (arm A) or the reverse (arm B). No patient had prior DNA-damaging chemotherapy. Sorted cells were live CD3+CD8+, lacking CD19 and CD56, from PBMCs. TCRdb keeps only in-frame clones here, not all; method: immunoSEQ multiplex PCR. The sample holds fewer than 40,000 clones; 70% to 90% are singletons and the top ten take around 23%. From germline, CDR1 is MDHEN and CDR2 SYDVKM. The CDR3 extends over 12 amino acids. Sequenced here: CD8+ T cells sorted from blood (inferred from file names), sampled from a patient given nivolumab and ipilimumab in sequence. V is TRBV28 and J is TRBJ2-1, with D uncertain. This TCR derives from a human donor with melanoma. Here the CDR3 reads CASSYPYNEQFF. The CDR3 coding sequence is TGTGCCAGCTCATACCCCTATAATGAGCAGTTCTTC.